This T cell receptor (beta chain) emerged from a study of radiation and T cells in renal cell carcinoma. Study details: Nephrectomy followed 15 Gy stereotactic body radiation by 4 weeks. Findings of the study overall: Top tumor clonotypes rose in blood 2 weeks post-radiation, then contracted.

About this clone itself: Its antigen remains unknown.

After removal of 6 bases from V and 5 bases from J, the junction contained 4 bases not matched to a gene. The CDR3 length is 13 residues. CDR1 is SNHLY, CDR2 FYNNEI, per germline. As to time point: baseline pretreatment blood. Specified treatment: 15 Gy SBRT to primary tumor, nephrectomy 4 weeks later. Radiation-treated patients gave blood at baseline, week 2 and week 4. The patient's renal cell carcinoma had clear cell pathology. Clones were read by immunoSEQ multiplex PCR, and TCRdb kept only the in-frame ones, dropping some. Of 130,000 or so clones in the sample, 75% to 90% were seen once. The rearrangement links TRBV2 to TRBJ2-5, with 9 positions matching TRBD1. Material: blood, obtained from a patient whose treatment included radiotherapy and nephrectomy. The source of this sequence is a woman in her forties or fifties with renal cell carcinoma. The CDR3 DNA sequence: TGTGCCAGCAGCACCGGGACAGGGGAGACCCAGTACTTC. It translates to CASSTGTGETQYF. Using reference TRBV2 and TRBJ2-5 for the parts outside the CDR3, the full variable domain is EPEVTQTPSHQVTQMGQEVILRCVPISNHLYFYWYRQILGQKVEFLVSFYNNEISEKSEIFDDQFSVERPDGSNFTLKIRSTKLEDSAMYFCASSTGTGETQYFGPGTRLLVL.